The rows below give T cell receptor beta chains drawn from one sample of a study of blood T cell repertoires in COVID-19. Sequencing used immunoSEQ multiplex PCR; TCRdb keeps in-frame clones, though not all of them. The data hold about 220,000 clones, with approximately 84% observed a single time. The sequencing input was peripheral blood. These receptor sequences come from a man in his forties or fifties who had recovered from COVID-19. The conserved cysteine and the conserved F or W are not part of the CDR3 here.

v_call cdr3_aa
TRBV5-5 ASSLTTGQGLAYGYT
TRBV15 ATSRGTSGVNEQF
TRBV18 ASSQSTDTQY
TRBV28 ASSIGPKEANYGYT
TRBV6-5 ASSYQAIPQETQY
TRBV7-6 ASSRVNTGELF
TRBV28 ASSSSQGQGRNEQF
TRBV28 ATTPPGYGYT
TRBV27 ASSSQGSGTDTQY
TRBV18 ASSPQGQIFYEQY
TRBV5-5 ASSLVQGSSGNTIY
TRBV30 AWRWGNTEAF
TRBV29-1 SVEEGSFSSGKKDTQY
TRBV7-7 ASSLSGVISYNEQF
TRBV6-5 ASSPPTGQPQH
TRBV30 AWVQDTGELF
TRBV30 AWTDTGLAMAGANVLT
TRBV4-1 ASSQTGTGNYGYT
TRBV18 ASSPAGTGSNSNQPQH
TRBV15 ATSRGPRQGGYEQY
TRBV6-5 ASSEGNIQY
TRBV20-1 SARDWRNY
TRBV19 ASSIATGVPNTEAF
TRBV28 ASSPLSGRRAGDEQF
TRBV5-1 ASTLQPRGRETQY
TRBV27 ASAAISGETQY
TRBV2 ASSVRRTGRSSNQPQH
TRBV5-1 ASSLQSGTTYEQY
TRBV18 ASSPRLAGEWELF
TRBV9 ASSVYPQTGQDFSGNTIY
TRBV5-5 ASSHQQGHGYT
TRBV4-1 ASSQRGREPYNEQF
TRBV7-9 ASSLRSEQF
TRBV7-9 ASSFSGTDTQY
TRBV6-4 ASSRLAGGPTGELF
TRBV5-6 ASTPNRGPYEQY
TRBV5-1 ASSFNPGKADTQY
TRBV19 ASSWTGTNTGELF
TRBV18 ASSPLGADTQY
TRBV7-2 ATGQGKNTEAF
TRBV2 ARGWGTQNNEQF
TRBV15 ATSEGSSYNSPLH